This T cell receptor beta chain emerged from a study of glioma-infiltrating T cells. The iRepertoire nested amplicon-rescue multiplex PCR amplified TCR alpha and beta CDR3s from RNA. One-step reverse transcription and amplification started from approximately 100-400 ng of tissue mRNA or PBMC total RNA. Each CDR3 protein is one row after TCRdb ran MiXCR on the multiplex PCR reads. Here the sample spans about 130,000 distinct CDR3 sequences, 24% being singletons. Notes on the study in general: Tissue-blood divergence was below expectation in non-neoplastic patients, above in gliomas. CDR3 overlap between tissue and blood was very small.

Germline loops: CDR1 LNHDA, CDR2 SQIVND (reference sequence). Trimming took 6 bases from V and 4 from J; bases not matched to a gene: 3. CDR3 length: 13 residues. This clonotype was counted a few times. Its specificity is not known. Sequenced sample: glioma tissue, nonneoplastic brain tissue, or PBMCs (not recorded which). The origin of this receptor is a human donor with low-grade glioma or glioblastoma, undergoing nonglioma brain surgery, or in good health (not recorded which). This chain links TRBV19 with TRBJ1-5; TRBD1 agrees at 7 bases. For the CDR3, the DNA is TGTGCCAGTAGGGACAGGCTTAATCAGCCCCAGCATTTT. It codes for CASRDRLNQPQHF.